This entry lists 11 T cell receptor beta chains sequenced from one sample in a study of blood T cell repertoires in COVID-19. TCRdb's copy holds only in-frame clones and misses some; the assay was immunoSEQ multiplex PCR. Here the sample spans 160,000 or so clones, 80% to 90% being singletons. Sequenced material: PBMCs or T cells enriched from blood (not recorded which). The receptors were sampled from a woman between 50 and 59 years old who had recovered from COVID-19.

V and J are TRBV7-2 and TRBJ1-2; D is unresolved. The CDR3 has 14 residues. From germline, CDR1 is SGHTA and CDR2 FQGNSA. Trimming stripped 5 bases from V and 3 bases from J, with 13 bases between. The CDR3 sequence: CASSMSGSYYGYTF. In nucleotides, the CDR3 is TGTGCCAGCAGCATGTCCGGGTCTTACTATGGCTACACCTTC. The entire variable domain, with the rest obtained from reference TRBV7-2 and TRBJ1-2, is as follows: GAGVSQSPSNKVTEKGKDVELRCDPISGHTALYWYRQSLGQGLEFLIYFQGNSAPDKSGLPSDRFSAERTGGSVSTLTIQRTQQEDSAVYLCASSMSGSYYGYTFGSGTRLTVV.

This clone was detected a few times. CDR3 region: CSVLRRDSGNTIYF. The CDR3 region has the DNA TGCAGCGTCCTCAGACGGGACAGCGGAAACACCATATATTTT. The genes are TRBV29-1 and TRBJ1-3, with 7 bases aligning to TRBD1. Germline V lookup: CDR1 SQVTM, CDR2 ANQGSEA. CDR3 length: 14 amino acids. The junction had 9 bases not matched to a gene; V was cut back by 6 bases and J by 4 bases.

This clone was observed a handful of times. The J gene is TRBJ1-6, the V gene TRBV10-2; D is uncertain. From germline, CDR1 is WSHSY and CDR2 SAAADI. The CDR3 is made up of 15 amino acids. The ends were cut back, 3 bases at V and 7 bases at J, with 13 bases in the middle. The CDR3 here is CASSDITPENSPLHF. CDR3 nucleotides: TGCGCCAGCAGTGATATTACTCCCGAAAATTCACCCCTCCACTTT.

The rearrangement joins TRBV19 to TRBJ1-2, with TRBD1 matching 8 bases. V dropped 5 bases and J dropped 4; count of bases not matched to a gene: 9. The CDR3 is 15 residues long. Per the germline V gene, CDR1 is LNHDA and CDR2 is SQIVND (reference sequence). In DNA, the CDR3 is TGTGCCAGTAGTCCGCAGGGGGCTAGTTTCTATGGCTACACCTTC. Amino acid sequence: CASSPQGASFYGYTF.

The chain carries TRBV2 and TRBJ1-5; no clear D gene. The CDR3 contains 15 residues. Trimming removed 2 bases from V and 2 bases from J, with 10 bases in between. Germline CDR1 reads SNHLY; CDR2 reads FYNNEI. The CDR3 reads CASSEREVGNQPQHF. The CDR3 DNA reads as TGTGCCAGCAGTGAAAGAGAGGTGGGCAATCAGCCCCAGCATTTT.

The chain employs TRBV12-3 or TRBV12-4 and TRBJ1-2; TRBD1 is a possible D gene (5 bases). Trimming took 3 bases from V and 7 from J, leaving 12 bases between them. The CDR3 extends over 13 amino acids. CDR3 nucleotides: TGTGCCAGCAGTTTGGGGAGGGGTGGTGGCTACACCTTC. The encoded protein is CASSLGRGGGYTF.

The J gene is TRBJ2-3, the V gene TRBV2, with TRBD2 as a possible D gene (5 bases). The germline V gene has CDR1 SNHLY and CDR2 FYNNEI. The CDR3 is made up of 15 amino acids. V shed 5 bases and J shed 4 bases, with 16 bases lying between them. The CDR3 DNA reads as TGTGCCAGCAGTTCCCCGGGATTGCCTTCAGATACGCAGTATTTT. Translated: CASSSPGLPSDTQYF.

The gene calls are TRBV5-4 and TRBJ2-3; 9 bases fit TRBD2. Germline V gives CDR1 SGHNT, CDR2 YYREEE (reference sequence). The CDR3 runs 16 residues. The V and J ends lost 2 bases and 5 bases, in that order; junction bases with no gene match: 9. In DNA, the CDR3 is TGTGCCAGCAGCTTAAAACTAGCGGGTTTAGTAGATACGCAGTATTTT. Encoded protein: CASSLKLAGLVDTQYF. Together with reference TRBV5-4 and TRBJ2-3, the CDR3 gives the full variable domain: ETGVTQSPTHLIKTRGQQVTLRCSSQSGHNTVSWYQQALGQGPQFIFQYYREEENGRGNFPPRFSGLQFPNYSSELNVNALELDDSALYLCASSLKLAGLVDTQYFGPGTRLTVL.

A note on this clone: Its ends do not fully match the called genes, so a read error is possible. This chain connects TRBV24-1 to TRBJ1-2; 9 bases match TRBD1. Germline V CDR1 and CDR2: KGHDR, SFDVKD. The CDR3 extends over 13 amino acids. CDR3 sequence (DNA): TGTGCCACCAGTGATTCCGCCGGGACAGGGCTGAGATTC. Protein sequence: CATSDSAGTGLRF.

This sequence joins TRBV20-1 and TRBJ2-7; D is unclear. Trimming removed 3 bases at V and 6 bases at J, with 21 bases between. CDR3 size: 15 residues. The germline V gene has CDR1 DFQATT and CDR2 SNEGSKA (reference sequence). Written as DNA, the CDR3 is TGCAGTGCTAGTGCTATTGGCGGCTCGACCATCGAGCAGTACTTC. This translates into CSASAIGGSTIEQYF.

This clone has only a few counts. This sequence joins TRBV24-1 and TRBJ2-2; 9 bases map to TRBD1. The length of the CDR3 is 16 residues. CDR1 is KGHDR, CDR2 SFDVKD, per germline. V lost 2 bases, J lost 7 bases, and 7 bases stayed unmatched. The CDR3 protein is CATSDSRTGAGGELFF. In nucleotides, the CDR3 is TGTGCCACCAGTGATTCAAGGACAGGGGCAGGCGGGGAGCTGTTTTTT.